The 15 T cell receptor beta chains below come from one sample, sequenced in a study of T cells in Graves' hyperthyroidism and ophthalmopathy. TCR beta CDR3 sequences were amplified from RNA transcripts. The primer set for the first-round RT-PCR of the TCR CDR3 was HTBI. MiXCR, applied by TCRdb to the multiplex PCR reads, yields one record per CDR3 protein. The repertoire holds approximately 640,000 distinct CDR3 sequences, with around 15% as singletons. Input material: blood. The receptors derive from a man aged 45-65 years with Graves' hyperthyroidism.

The table lists this clonotype with many counts. This chain joins TRBV6-1 and TRBJ2-7; no clear D gene. The V gene's germline CDR1 is MNHNS and CDR2 SASEGT. V dropped 7 bases and J dropped 2 bases, with 12 bases sitting between them. This CDR3 spans 13 amino acids. The CDR3 here is CASNGRTTYEQYF. As DNA, the CDR3 is TGTGCCAGCAATGGCAGGACGACCTACGAGCAGTACTTC.

At least ten counts were recorded for this clonotype. The rearrangement uses TRBV19 and TRBJ1-2; 8 nucleotides align to TRBD1. This CDR3 has 16 amino acids. From germline, CDR1 is LNHDA and CDR2 SQIVND (reference sequence). The junction had 9 bases not matched to a gene; V was cut back by 3 bases and J by 3 bases. CDR3 amino acids: CASSITWTGWDYGYTF. In nucleotides, the CDR3 is TGTGCCAGTAGTATCACCTGGACAGGGTGGGACTATGGCTACACCTTC.

This chain connects TRBV29-1 to TRBJ1-1; D uncertain. The CDR3 is 14 residues long. Germline assignment: CDR1 SQVTM and CDR2 ANQGSEA. V lost 3 bases to trimming and J lost 4 bases, with 15 bases between them. CDR3 nucleotides: TGCAGCGTTGAGGTTACCTTTAGGTCCACTGAAGCTTTCTTT. Its protein product is CSVEVTFRSTEAFF.

Of note for this clonotype: The junction differs from germline at one of its ends, possibly a read error. J is TRBJ1-4 and V is TRBV12-3 or TRBV12-4; tentatively, D is TRBD1 (5 bases). The CDR3 has 14 amino acids. The CDR3 DNA follows: TGTGCCAGCAGTGAGGACGGGGGAAATGAAAAACCGTTTTTT. Translation gives CASSEDGGNEKPFF.

On this clonotype itself: It may be a read error: a sequence one base away is much more abundant. V gene TRBV28 combines with J gene TRBJ2-1, with 9 bases fitting TRBD2. This CDR3 has 13 amino acids. V was clipped by 7 bases and J by 11 bases; unmatched bases: 9. Germline values: CDR1 MDHEN, CDR2 SYDVKM. The CDR3 DNA reads TGTGCCAGCACTCTTAGCGGGAGTGTTAAGCAGTTCTTC. This codes for CASTLSGSVKQFF.

This clonotype was observed at least ten times. V is TRBV24-1 and J is TRBJ2-1; 7 nucleotides match TRBD2. Germline V gives CDR1 KGHDR, CDR2 SFDVKD. This CDR3 region has 14 residues. V shed 4 bases, J shed 8 bases, and the junction held 7 bases outside the gene matches. In DNA form, the CDR3 reads TGTGCCACCAGTGACCCGGGGCTAGCGGATGAGCAGTTCTTC. Its translation is CATSDPGLADEQFF.

This clonotype was counted at least ten times. The chain's CDR3 is CASSRKSGGNTEAFF. In DNA, the CDR3 is TGTGCCAGCAGCCGAAAGAGTGGGGGGAACACTGAAGCTTTCTTT. J is TRBJ1-1 and V is TRBV3-1, with D possibly being TRBD1 (5 bases). The CDR3 loop spans 15 amino acids. Trimming pared 4 bases from V and 1 base from J, leaving 13 bases between. Germline V CDR1 and CDR2: LGHDT, YNNKEL (reference sequence).

This clonotype was counted at least ten times. The genes are TRBV7-3 and TRBJ2-1, with D perhaps TRBD1 or TRBD2 (5 bases each). The V gene lost 4 bases and the J gene lost 5 bases, with 12 bases spanning the gap. The CDR3 loop spans 14 amino acids. Germline lookup yields CDR1 SGHTA and CDR2 FQGTGA. The CDR3 nucleotides read TGTGCCAGCAGCTACACCGGGACCCACAATGAGCAGTTCTTC. This encodes CASSYTGTHNEQFF.

This clonotype has at least ten counts. CDR3 loop: CSVEGGGLGPSADTQYF. The CDR3 nucleotides are TGCAGCGTTGAAGGTGGCGGGCTAGGACCGAGCGCAGATACGCAGTATTTT. The chain uses TRBV29-1 and TRBJ2-3; maybe TRBD2 (5 bases). Germline V gives CDR1 SQVTM, CDR2 ANQGSEA. V was trimmed by 1 base and J by 4 bases, leaving 21 bases between them. This CDR3 contains 17 residues.

This clonotype was observed a few times. V is TRBV18 and J is TRBJ2-4, with 10 bases aligning to TRBD1. Trimming took 4 bases from V and 2 from J; bases not matched to a gene: 5. The CDR3 sequence is 16 residues long. The germline CDR1 and CDR2 sequences are KGHSH and LQKENI. The CDR3 nucleotides read TGTGCCAGCTCACGCGGGACAGGGGTTACCAAAAACATTCAGTACTTC. Translation: CASSRGTGVTKNIQYF.

The chain has TRBV20-1 and TRBJ2-1; D possibly corresponds to TRBD2 (7 bases). CDR1 and CDR2 from the germline V gene are DFQATT and SNEGSKA (reference sequence). With 3 bases removed from V and 5 bases from J, the gap between germline ends came to 14 bases. The CDR3 spans 14 residues. CDR3 in amino acids: CSARRGGQDNEQFF. The CDR3 DNA reads as TGCAGTGCTAGGAGGGGGGGGCAGGACAATGAGCAGTTCTTC.

About this clonotype itself: A read error may explain this, as a much larger clone is one base away. This chain connects TRBV28 to TRBJ1-1, with 9 nucleotides matching TRBD1. With V trimmed by 4 bases and J by 7 bases, 7 bases remained unmatched. This CDR3 comprises 14 residues. CDR1 and CDR2 (germline): MDHEN, SYDVKM. CDR3 in amino acids: CASSSTGGAFEAFF. Written as DNA, the CDR3 is TGTGCCAGCAGTTCTACAGGGGGCGCGTTTGAAGCTTTCTTT.

This clonotype came up a few times. This chain links TRBV2 with TRBJ1-4; D gene uncertain. The germline CDR1 and CDR2 sequences are SNHLY and FYNNEI. The CDR3 has 13 amino acids. V lost 6 bases to trimming and J lost 4 bases, with 9 bases between them. The CDR3 region has the DNA TGTGCCAGCAGCTACGGGATTAATGAAAAACTGTTTTTT. Translation gives CASSYGINEKLFF. The full variable domain, in which reference TRBV2 and TRBJ1-4 provide the parts outside the CDR3, is EPEVTQTPSHQVTQMGQEVILRCVPISNHLYFYWYRQILGQKVEFLVSFYNNEISEKSEIFDDQFSVERPDGSNFTLKIRSTKLEDSAMYFCASSYGINEKLFFGSGTQLSVL.

This sequence joins TRBV6-5 and TRBJ1-5; no clear D. The germline V gene has CDR1 MNHEY and CDR2 SVGAGI. This CDR3 has 12 amino acids. The V and J ends lost 6 bases and 5 bases respectively, with 8 bases between them. CDR3 DNA: TGTGCCAGCAGATACAGCGATCAGCCCCAGCATTTT. Translating gives CASRYSDQPQHF.

This clonotype came up a few times. The chain recombines TRBV20-1 with TRBJ2-5; TRBD2 aligns across 12 bases. CDR3 length: 17 residues. V lost 6 bases and J lost 5; bases outside the gene matches: 16. Germline V gene lookup returns CDR1 DFQATT and CDR2 SNEGSKA (reference sequence). The CDR3 coding sequence is TGCAGTGCGCCTAGCGGGAGGGCTCGGCCGAGGGATGAGACCCAGTACTTC. It encodes CSAPSGRARPRDETQYF.